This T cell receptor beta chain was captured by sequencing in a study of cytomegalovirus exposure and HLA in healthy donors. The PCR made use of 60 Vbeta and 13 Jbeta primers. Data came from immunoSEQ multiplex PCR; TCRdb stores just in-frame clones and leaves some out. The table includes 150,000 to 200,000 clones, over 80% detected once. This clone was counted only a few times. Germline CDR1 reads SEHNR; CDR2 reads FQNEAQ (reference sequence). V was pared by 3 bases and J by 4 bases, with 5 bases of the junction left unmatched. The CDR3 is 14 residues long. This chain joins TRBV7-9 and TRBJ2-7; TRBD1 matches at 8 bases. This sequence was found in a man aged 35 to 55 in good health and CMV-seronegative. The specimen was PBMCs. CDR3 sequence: CASSFPGGRYEQYF. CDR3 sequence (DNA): TGTGCCAGCAGCTTCCCAGGGGGCAGGTACGAGCAGTACTTC. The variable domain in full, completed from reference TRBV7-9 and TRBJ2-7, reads DTGVSQNPRHKITKRGQNVTFRCDPISEHNRLYWYRQTLGQGPEFLTYFQNEAQLEKSRLLSDRFSAERPKGSFSTLEIQRTEQGDSAMYLCASSFPGGRYEQYFGPGTRLTVT.